This TCR beta chain was retrieved from a study of coeliac disease (dated 2022 in TCRdb). Background for the entire study: Coeliac patients were classed as newly diagnosed active disease, refractory coeliac disease type I, or disease controlled by a gluten-free diet. Next-generation sequencing of rearranged TRB and TRG CDR3 regions was used on small intestinal lymphocyte fractions taken from coeliac and non-coeliac patients. Samples from 30 or so subjects were successfully TRB sequenced, and these included some 23 paired samples of bulk unsorted intraepithelial and lamina propria cells. High-resolution HLA typing was unavailable, so biased TRBV7-2 usage was queried as a proof of principle. The aim was to characterise TR repertoires of small intestinal T cells in active, refractory type I and gluten-free-diet-treated coeliac disease. Of the roughly 30 patients in the full study, approximately 22 had coeliac disease confirmed by serology and 8 were controls with non-small intestinal disorders.

Cells were frozen in aliquots of around 500,000 in DMSO/FBS in liquid nitrogen, and a single aliquot from each fraction was used for sequencing. All 30 or so patients in the study underwent endoscopy and small intestinal biopsy. Lamina propria cells were released by collagenase digestion of the biopsy tissue left over after intraepithelial cell isolation. The Qiagen DNeasy blood extraction kit was used to extract genomic DNA from the frozen unsorted cell fractions. V lost 0 bases and J lost 5 bases; the stretch between them is 22 bases long. The germline V gene (reference sequence) supplies CDR1 LNHDA and CDR2 SQIVND. The CDR3 spans 19 residues, from the cysteine through the phenylalanine. The sequence is cut down to CDR3 DNA, 57 bases in frame from base 1. The library relied on the immunoSEQ multiplex PCR assay. The TR loci were subjected to amplification by multiplexed PCR, for which V gene segments served as targets of the forward primers and J gene segments as targets of the reverse primers. The Illumina HiSeq System was used to sequence the amplified CDR3 regions. The original methods were these. Closely related reads were merged by a nearest-neighbour algorithm to remove PCR and sequencing errors and to collapse the data into unique sequences. Repertoires were summarised by clonality and by T cell density, defined as TR molecules per amount of genomic DNA input. CDR3 amino acid sequences present in at least 80% of unsorted samples were defined as public TRs, and these public TRs were then tested for differential abundance between coeliac and control samples. Every lamina propria sample was searched for matches to a list of 200 to 250 published gliadin-specific TRB sequences. Disease-group differences in clonality and density were tested with Kruskal-Wallis tests followed by Dunn post-tests. This is the immuneACCESS table as TCRdb keeps it, with only in-frame sequences that have V and J called. A part of the clones is gone; compared with another copy, unresolved V genes explain less than half, and the rest is unexplained. That table furnishes V, J and clone size, whereas the DNA furnished D and trimming. Counted in this sample were thousands of clones; about two thirds of them appeared once. The ten largest make up about 4.5% of the sample.

On the study overall, not on this receptor specifically: High-purity fractions were not obtained when intraepithelial cells were separated from lamina propria cells, so cross-contamination between compartments was possible. TRB repertoires were mostly private, with most amino acid sequences found in only one sample, and V-gene usage showed no significant difference between disease groups. Lower clonality than in controls was observed in the TRB and TRG repertoires of active coeliac intraepithelial and lamina propria samples, suggesting that diverse T cells were recruited. In the authors' view, the approach was unsuitable for unbiased detection of gliadin-specific T cells, since gliadin-specific T cells are scarce and rarely shared between patients. Published gliadin-specific TRB sequences were found in about 45% of the 18 coeliac lamina propria samples but in only 1 of 6 controls.

Details on this clone: Its target antigen remains unknown. The record has no base qualities; no much larger clone is one base away.

The specimen was lamina propria lymphocytes from the gut. Read against the paper, the sample's cell subset or site label means: lamina propria cell (LPC) fraction of small intestinal biopsy. This TCR was recovered from a woman aged 18-29 years with active celiac disease. The rearranged segments are TRBV19 and TRBJ2-2; TRBD2 is possibly the D segment (5 matching bases). CDR3 loop: CASSIDPRSGGRPTGELFF. The DNA reads as follows: TGTGCCAGTAGTATAGATCCCCGATCTGGTGGGAGACCGACCGGGGAGCTGTTTTTT.